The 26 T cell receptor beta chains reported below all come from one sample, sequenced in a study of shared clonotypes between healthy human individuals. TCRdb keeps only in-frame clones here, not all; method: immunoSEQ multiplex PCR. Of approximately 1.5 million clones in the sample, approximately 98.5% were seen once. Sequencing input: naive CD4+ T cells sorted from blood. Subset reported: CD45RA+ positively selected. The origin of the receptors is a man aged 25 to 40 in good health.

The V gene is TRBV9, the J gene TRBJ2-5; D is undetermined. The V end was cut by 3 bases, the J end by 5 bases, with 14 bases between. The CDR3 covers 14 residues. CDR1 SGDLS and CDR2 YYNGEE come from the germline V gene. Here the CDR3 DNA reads TGTGCCAGCAGCGCTCGGGCATTCGCGGAGACCCAGTACTTC. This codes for CASSARAFAETQYF.

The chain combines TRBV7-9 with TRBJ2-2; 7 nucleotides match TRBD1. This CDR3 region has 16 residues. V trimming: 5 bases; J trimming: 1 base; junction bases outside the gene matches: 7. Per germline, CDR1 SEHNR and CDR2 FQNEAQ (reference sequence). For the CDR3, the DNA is TGTGCCAGCAGCACAACGTGGACAGGGAACACCGGGGAGCTGTTTTTT. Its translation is CASSTTWTGNTGELFF.

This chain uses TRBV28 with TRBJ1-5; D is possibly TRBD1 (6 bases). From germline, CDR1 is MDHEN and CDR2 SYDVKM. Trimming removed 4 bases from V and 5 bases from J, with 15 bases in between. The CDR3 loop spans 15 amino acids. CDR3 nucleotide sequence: TGTGCCAGCAGTTCGCCAGGGGTGATGGATCAGCCCCAGCATTTT. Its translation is CASSSPGVMDQPQHF.

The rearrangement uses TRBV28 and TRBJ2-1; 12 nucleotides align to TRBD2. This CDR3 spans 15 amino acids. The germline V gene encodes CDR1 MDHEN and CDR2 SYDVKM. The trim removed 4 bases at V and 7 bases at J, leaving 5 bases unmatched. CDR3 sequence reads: CASSSSGREHNEQFF. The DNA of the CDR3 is TGTGCCAGCAGTTCTAGCGGGAGGGAACATAATGAGCAGTTCTTC.

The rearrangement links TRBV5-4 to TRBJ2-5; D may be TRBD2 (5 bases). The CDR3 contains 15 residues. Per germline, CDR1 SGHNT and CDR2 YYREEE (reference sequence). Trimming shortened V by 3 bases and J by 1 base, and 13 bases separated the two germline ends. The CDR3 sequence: CASSSARTFQETQYF. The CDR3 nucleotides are TGTGCCAGCAGCTCGGCGAGGACTTTCCAAGAGACCCAGTACTTC.

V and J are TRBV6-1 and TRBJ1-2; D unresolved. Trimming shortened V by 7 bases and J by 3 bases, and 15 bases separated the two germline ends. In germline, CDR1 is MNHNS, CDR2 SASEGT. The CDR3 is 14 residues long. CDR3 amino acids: CASIPGPLDYGYTF. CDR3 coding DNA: TGTGCCAGCATCCCGGGCCCTCTCGACTATGGCTACACCTTC.

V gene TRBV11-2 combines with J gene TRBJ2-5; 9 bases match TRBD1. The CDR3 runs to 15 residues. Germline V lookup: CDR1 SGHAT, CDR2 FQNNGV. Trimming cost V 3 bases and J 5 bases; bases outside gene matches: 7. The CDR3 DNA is TGTGCCAGCAGCTTGTCACAGGGGGCCTGGGAGACCCAGTACTTC. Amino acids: CASSLSQGAWETQYF.

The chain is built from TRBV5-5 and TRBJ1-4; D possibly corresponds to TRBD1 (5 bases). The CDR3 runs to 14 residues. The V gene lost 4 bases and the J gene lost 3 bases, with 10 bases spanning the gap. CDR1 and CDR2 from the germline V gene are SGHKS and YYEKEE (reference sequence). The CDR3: CASSQEGPNEKLFF. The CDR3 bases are TGTGCCAGCAGCCAAGAGGGGCCTAATGAAAAACTGTTTTTT.

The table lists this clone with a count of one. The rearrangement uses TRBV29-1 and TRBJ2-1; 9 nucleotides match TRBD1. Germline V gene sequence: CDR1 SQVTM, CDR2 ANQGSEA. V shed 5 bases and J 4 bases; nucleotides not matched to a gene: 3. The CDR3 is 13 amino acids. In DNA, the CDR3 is TGCAGCGTTCTTGACAGGGGGTACAATGAGCAGTTCTTC. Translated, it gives CSVLDRGYNEQFF.

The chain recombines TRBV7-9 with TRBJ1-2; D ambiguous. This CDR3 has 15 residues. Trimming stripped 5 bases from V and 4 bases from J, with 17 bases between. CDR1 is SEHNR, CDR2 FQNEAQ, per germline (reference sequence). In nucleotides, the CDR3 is TGTGCCAGCAGCCCATCCATGGGCGCTCCCTATGGCTACACCTTC. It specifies CASSPSMGAPYGYTF.

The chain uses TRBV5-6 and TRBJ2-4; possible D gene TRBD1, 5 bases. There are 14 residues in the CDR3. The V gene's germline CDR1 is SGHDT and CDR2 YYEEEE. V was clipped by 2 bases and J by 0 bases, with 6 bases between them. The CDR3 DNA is TGTGCCAGCAGCTTAGGGGCAGCCAAAAACATTCAGTACTTC. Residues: CASSLGAAKNIQYF.

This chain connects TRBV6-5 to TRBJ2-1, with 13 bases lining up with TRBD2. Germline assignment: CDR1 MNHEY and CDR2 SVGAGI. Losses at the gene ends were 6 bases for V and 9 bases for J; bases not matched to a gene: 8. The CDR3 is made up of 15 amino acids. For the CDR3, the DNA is TGTGCCAGCAGCCAACTAGCGGGAGGGCCTTTTGAGCAGTTCTTC. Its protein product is CASSQLAGGPFEQFF.

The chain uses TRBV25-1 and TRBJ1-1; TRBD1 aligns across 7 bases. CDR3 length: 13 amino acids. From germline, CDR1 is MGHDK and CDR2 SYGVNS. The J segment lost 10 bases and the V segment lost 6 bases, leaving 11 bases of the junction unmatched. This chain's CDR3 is CASSQDREAGAFF. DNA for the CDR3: TGTGCCAGCAGCCAAGACAGGGAGGCGGGAGCTTTCTTT.

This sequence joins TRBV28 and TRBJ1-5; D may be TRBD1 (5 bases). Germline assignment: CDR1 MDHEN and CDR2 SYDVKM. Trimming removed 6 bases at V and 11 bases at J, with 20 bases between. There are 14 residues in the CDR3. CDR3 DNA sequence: TGTGCCAGCAGATTTCAGGGTTTCGGGGTGTCCCAGCATTTT. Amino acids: CASRFQGFGVSQHF.

The CDR3 DNA sequence: TGTGCCAGCAGCTTCCATCCTTCACCCACAGATACGCAGTATTTT. This encodes CASSFHPSPTDTQYF. This sequence joins TRBV5-6 and TRBJ2-3; no clear D. V shed 2 bases and J shed 2 bases, with 12 bases lying between them. Germline values: CDR1 SGHDT, CDR2 YYEEEE. There are 15 residues in the CDR3.

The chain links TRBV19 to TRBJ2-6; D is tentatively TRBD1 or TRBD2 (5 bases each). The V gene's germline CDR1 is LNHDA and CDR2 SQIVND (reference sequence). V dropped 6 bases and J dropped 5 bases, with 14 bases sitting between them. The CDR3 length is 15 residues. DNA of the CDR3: TGTGCCAGTAGAACCGGGACCCTCCGGGCCAACGTCCTGACTTTC. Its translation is CASRTGTLRANVLTF.

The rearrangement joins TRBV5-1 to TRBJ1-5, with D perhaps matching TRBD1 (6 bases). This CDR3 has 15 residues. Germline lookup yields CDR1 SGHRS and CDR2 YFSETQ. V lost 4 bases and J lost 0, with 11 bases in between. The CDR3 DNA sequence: TGCGCCAGCAGCGAGAGGGGGTATAGCAATCAGCCCCAGCATTTT. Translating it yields CASSERGYSNQPQHF.

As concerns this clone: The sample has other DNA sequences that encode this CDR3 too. The DNA for the CDR3 is TGCGCCAGCAGAGGAGGTGGGGCAAACACCGGGGAGCTGTTTTTT. Translated: CASRGGGANTGELFF. The chain recombines TRBV5-1 with TRBJ2-2; D is perhaps TRBD1 or TRBD2 (5 bases each). V lost 5 bases and J lost 2, with 13 bases in between. Germline values: CDR1 SGHRS, CDR2 YFSETQ. This CDR3 is built from 15 residues.

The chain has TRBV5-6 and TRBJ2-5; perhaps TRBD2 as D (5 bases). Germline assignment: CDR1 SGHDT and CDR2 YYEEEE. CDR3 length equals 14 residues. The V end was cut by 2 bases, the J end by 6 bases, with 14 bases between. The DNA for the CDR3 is TGTGCCAGCAGCTTTCTGGAGGTGGAGAAGACCCAGTACTTC. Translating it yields CASSFLEVEKTQYF.

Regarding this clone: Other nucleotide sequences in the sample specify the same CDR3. CDR3 bases: TGTGCCAGCAGCCAAGATTGGGCCCAAGAGACCCAGTACTTC. Protein product: CASSQDWAQETQYF. The chain links TRBV14 to TRBJ2-5; D gene uncertain. This CDR3 has 14 residues. V was clipped by 0 bases and J by 1 base, with 6 bases between them. Germline assignment: CDR1 SGHDN and CDR2 FVKESK.

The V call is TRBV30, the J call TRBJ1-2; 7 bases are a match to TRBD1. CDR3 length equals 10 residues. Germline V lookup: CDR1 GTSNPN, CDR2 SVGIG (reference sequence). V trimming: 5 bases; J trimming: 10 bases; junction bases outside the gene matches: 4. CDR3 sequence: CAWGDSHYTF. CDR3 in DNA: TGTGCCTGGGGGGACAGCCACTACACCTTC.

The CDR3 reads CASSLAGGFTIYF. Written as DNA, the CDR3 is TGTGCCAGCAGCTTGGCCGGCGGGTTCACCATATATTTT. The rearrangement links TRBV5-4 to TRBJ1-3, with D uncertain. V was cut by 0 bases and J by 9 bases, with 10 bases left in between. CDR3 size: 13 residues. Germline V gene lookup returns CDR1 SGHNT and CDR2 YYREEE (reference sequence).

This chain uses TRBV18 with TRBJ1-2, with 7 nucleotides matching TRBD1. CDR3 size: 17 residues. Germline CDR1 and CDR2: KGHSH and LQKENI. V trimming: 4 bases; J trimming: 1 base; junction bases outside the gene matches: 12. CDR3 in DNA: TGTGCCAGCTCACAGTTCCCCGGGACAGCCCTTAACTATGGCTACACCTTC. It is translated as CASSQFPGTALNYGYTF.

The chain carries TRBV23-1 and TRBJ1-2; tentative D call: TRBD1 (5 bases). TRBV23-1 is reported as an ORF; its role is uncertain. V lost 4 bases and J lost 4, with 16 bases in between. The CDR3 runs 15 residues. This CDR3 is CASSRRDLWAYGYTF. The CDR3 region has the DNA TGCGCCAGCAGTCGAAGGGACCTTTGGGCCTATGGCTACACCTTC.

The DNA of the CDR3 is TGTGCCAGCTCACAGGGGATAAGGGACAATGAGCAGTTCTTC. Amino acids: CASSQGIRDNEQFF. J is TRBJ2-1 and V is TRBV18; D possibly corresponds to TRBD1 (5 bases). Germline assignment: CDR1 KGHSH and CDR2 LQKENI. The CDR3 extends over 14 amino acids. V gave up 4 bases and J gave up 5 bases, with 12 bases separating them.

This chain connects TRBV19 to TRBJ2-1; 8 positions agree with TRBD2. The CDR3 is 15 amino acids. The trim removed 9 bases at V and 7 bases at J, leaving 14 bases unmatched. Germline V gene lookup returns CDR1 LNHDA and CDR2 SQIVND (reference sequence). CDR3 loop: CASQIVTGGPNEQFF. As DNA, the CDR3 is TGTGCCAGCCAGATCGTTACGGGAGGGCCAAATGAGCAGTTCTTC.